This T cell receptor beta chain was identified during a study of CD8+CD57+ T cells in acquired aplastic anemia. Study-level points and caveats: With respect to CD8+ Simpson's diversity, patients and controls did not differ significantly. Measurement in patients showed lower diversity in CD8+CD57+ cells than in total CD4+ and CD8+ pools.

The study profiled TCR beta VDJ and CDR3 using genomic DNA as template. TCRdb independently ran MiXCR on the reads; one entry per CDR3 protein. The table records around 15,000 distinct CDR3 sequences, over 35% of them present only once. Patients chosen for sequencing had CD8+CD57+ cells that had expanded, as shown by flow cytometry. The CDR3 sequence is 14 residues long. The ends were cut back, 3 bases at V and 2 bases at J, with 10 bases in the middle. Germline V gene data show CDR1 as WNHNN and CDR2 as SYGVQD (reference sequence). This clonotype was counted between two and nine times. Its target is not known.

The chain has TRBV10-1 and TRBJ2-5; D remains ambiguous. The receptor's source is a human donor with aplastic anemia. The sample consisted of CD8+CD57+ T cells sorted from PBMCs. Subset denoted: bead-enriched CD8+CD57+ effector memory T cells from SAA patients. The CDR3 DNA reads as TGCGCCAGCAGTGACGCGGCAGCACAAGAGACCCAGTACTTC. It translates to CASSDAAAQETQYF.